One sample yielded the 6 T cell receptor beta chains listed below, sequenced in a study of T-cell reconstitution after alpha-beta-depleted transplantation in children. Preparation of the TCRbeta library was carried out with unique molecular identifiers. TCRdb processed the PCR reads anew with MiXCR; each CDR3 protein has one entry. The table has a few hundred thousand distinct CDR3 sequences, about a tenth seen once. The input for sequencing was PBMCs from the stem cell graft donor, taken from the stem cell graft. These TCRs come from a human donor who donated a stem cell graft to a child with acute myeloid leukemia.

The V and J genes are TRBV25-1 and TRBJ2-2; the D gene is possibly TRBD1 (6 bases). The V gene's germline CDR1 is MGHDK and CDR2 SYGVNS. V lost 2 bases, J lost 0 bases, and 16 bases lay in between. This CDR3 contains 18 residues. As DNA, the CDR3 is TGTGCCAGCAGTGAACAGTTCCGGGACACCCCGAACACCGGGGAGCTGTTTTTT. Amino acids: CASSEQFRDTPNTGELFF.

CDR3 region: CASSDDRYNEQFF. CDR3 nucleotides: TGTGCCAGCAGCGATGACCGCTACAATGAGCAGTTCTTC. This chain connects TRBV25-1 to TRBJ2-1, with no clear D. V lost 6 bases to trimming and J lost 3 bases, with 9 bases between them. CDR3 length equals 13 residues. Germline CDR1 reads MGHDK; CDR2 reads SYGVNS. The complete variable domain, with remaining parts taken from reference TRBV25-1 and TRBJ2-1, reads EADIYQTPRYLVIGTGKKITLECSQTMGHDKMYWYQQDPGMELHLIHYSYGVNSTEKGDLSSESTVSRIRTEHFPLTLESARPSHTSQYLCASSDDRYNEQFFGPGTRLTVL.

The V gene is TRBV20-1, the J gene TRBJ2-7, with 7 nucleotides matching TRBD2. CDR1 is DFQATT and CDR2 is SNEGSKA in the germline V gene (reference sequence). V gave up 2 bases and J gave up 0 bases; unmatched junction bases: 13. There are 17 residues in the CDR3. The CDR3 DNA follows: TGCAGTGCTAGACCCTACACGGGTAGCGGGTTCTCCTACGAGCAGTACTTC. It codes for CSARPYTGSGFSYEQYF.

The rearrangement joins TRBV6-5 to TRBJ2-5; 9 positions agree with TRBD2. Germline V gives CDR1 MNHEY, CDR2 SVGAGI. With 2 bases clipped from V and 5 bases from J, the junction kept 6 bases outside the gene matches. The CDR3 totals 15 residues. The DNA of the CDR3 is TGTGCCAGCAGTTACCCCTCTAGCGGGATGGAGACCCAGTACTTC. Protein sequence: CASSYPSSGMETQYF.

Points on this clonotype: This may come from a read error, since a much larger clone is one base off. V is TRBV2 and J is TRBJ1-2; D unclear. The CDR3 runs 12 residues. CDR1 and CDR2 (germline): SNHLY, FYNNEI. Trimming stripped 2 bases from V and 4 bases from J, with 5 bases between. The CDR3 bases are TGTGCCAGCAGTGAATGGGGCTATGGCTACACCTTC. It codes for CASSEWGYGYTF.

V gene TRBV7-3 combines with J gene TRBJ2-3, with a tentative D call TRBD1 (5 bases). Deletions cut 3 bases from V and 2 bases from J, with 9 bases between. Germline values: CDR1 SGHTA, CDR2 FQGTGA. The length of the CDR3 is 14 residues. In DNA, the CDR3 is TGTGCCAGCAGCTTGGACACTCTCACAGATACGCAGTATTTT. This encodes CASSLDTLTDTQYF.